This TCR beta chain derives from a study of radiation and T cells in renal cell carcinoma. Study-wide background: Nephrectomy followed 15 Gy stereotactic body radiation by 4 weeks.

CDR1 is SGHVS and CDR2 is FQNEAQ in the germline V gene. The CDR3 consists of 11 residues. V lost 7 bases to trimming and J lost 15 bases, with 16 bases between them. Regarding time point: baseline pretreatment blood. Stated treatment: 15 Gy SBRT to primary tumor, nephrectomy 4 weeks later. Radiation-treated patients gave blood at baseline, week 2 and week 4. The tumor was a clear cell renal cell carcinoma. Sequencing used immunoSEQ multiplex PCR; TCRdb keeps in-frame clones, though not all of them. The sample lists about 130,000 clones, about 88% occurring once. Findings of the study overall: From baseline, blood top tumor clonotypes peaked at 2 weeks post-radiation.

On this clone itself: Its antigen remains unidentified.

The source of this sequence is a woman in her forties or fifties with renal cell carcinoma. The chain has TRBV7-8 and TRBJ2-1, with a weak D call TRBD1 (6 bases). The sequencing used blood, collected from a patient whose treatment included radiotherapy and nephrectomy. In nucleotides, the CDR3 is TGTGCCAGCACCCCAGGGGATCGGGTGTTCTTC. It is translated as CASTPGDRVFF.